Listed below are T cell receptor beta chains from one sample, sequenced in a study of T-cell reconstitution after alpha-beta-depleted transplantation in children. TCRdb redid the calling of the PCR reads with MiXCR, one entry per CDR3 protein. This table holds some 72,000 distinct CDR3 sequences, more than 5.5% found once. The sequenced sample was PBMCs from the stem cell graft donor, obtained from the stem cell graft. Receptors originate from a human donor who donated a stem cell graft to a child with acute lymphoblastic leukemia. Each CDR3 is given with its conserved first and last residue. A D gene is named only where the DNA matches it firmly. Clone size is stated in some rows and not others, as once, few, many or a class when expanded.

>TRBV7-3|TRBD2|TRBJ2-1|.
CASSPTSSGPNEQFF
TGTGCCAGCAGCCCCACGTCTAGCGGGCCCAATGAGCAGTTCTTC
>TRBV27|TRBD1|TRBJ2-7|few
CASSPGTGRSSYEQYF
TGTGCCAGCAGTCCCGGGACAGGAAGAAGCTCCTACGAGCAGTACTTC
>TRBV10-1|TRBD2|TRBJ2-3|.
CASSESASGRTDTQYF
TGCGCCAGCAGTGAGTCGGCTAGCGGGAGGACAGATACGCAGTATTTT
>TRBV2|TRBD1|TRBJ2-3|few
CASSVQGAHTQYF
TGTGCCAGCAGCGTACAGGGGGCGCATACGCAGTATTTT
>TRBV14|.|TRBJ1-1|.
CASSQDGLSAFF
TGTGCCAGCAGCCAAGATGGGTTGTCCGCTTTCTTT
>TRBV6-1|.|TRBJ1-1|few
CASSPQGFSTEAFF
TGTGCCAGCAGTCCCCAGGGGTTTAGCACTGAAGCTTTCTTT
>TRBV29-1|TRBD1|TRBJ1-1|many
CSVSGTENTEAFF
TGCAGCGTCTCCGGGACAGAGAACACTGAAGCTTTCTTT
>TRBV19|TRBD1|TRBJ1-6|.
CASSQNRDSTSPLHF
TGTGCCAGTAGTCAGAACCGGGACAGTACATCACCCCTCCACTTT
>TRBV6-2/TRBV6-3|.|TRBJ1-1|.
CASSYSAWSTEAFF
TGTGCCAGCAGTTACTCTGCCTGGAGCACTGAAGCTTTCTTT
>TRBV15|.|TRBJ1-6|many
CATRGDGDNSPLHF
TGTGCCACCCGTGGGGACGGCGACAATTCACCCCTCCACTTT
>TRBV27|.|TRBJ2-2|many
CASSPLNTPENVGELFF
TGTGCCAGCAGTCCCCTAAACACCCCCGAGAATGTCGGGGAGCTGTTTTTT
>TRBV5-5|.|TRBJ2-7|many
CASSLTWGAPVDEQYF
TGTGCCAGCAGCTTGACGTGGGGGGCTCCTGTCGACGAGCAGTACTTC
>TRBV12-3/TRBV12-4|.|TRBJ1-4|many
CASSGSPEKLFF
TGTGCCAGCAGTGGGTCACCCGAAAAACTGTTTTTT
>TRBV6-5|.|TRBJ2-3|many
CASSYATGSTDTQYF
TGTGCCAGCAGTTACGCCACTGGGAGCACAGATACGCAGTATTTT
>TRBV12-3/TRBV12-4|TRBD1|TRBJ2-7|many
CASSTGGSSYEQYF
TGTGCCAGCAGTACAGGGGGCAGCTCCTACGAGCAGTACTTC
>TRBV28|.|TRBJ2-7|.
CAILGGAEQYF
TGTGCCATCCTGGGGGGTGCCGAGCAGTACTTC
>TRBV7-2|.|TRBJ1-1|many
CASLFRVNTEAFF
TGTGCCAGCCTATTCAGGGTCAACACTGAAGCTTTCTTT
>TRBV6-1|.|TRBJ2-6|few
CASSEAVDSGANVLTF
TGTGCCAGCAGTGAAGCCGTCGACTCTGGGGCCAACGTCCTGACTTTC
>TRBV5-5|.|TRBJ2-1|many
CASSLKRSPGDEQFF
TGTGCCAGCAGCTTAAAGCGGTCCCCGGGCGATGAGCAGTTCTTC
>TRBV28|.|TRBJ2-1|many
CASSGYSYNEQFF
TGTGCCAGCAGCGGATACTCCTACAATGAGCAGTTCTTC
>TRBV5-1|.|TRBJ2-2|many
CASTLVEVPGELFF
TGCGCCAGCACCCTTGTTGAGGTGCCCGGGGAGCTGTTTTTT
>TRBV20-1|.|TRBJ1-6|many
CSATGQLWVDSPLHF
TGCAGTGCTACCGGACAGCTCTGGGTGGATTCACCCCTCCACTTT
>TRBV14|TRBD1|TRBJ2-1|.
CASSPWDRDSSYNEQFF
TGTGCCAGCAGCCCGTGGGACAGGGATAGCTCCTACAATGAGCAGTTCTTC
>TRBV5-1|TRBD1|TRBJ1-1|few
CASSGQGSEAFF
TGCGCCAGCAGCGGACAGGGTTCTGAAGCTTTCTTT
>TRBV9|.|TRBJ1-6|many
CASSVGFNSPLHF
TGTGCCAGCAGCGTAGGGTTCAATTCACCCCTCCACTTT
>TRBV18|.|TRBJ1-5|few
CASSTEAGGSGNQPQHF
TGTGCCAGCTCAACAGAAGCGGGAGGTAGTGGCAATCAGCCCCAGCATTTT
>TRBV3-1|TRBD2|TRBJ2-5|many
CASSHLAGGETQYF
TGTGCCAGCAGCCACCTAGCGGGAGGAGAGACCCAGTACTTC
>TRBV4-2|.|TRBJ1-5|few
CASSQEGGGRQPQHF
TGTGCCAGCAGCCAAGAAGGGGGGGGACGGCAGCCCCAGCATTTT
>TRBV9|.|TRBJ2-3|.
CASSVGGVTDTQYF
TGTGCCAGCAGCGTCGGGGGTGTAACAGATACGCAGTATTTT
>TRBV9|TRBD1|TRBJ1-1|many
CASSVGTDLMNTEAFF
TGTGCCAGCAGCGTGGGGACAGACCTTATGAACACTGAAGCTTTCTTT
>TRBV9|TRBD2|TRBJ2-3|many
CASSFSSSGSTDTQYF
TGTGCCAGCAGCTTCTCTTCTAGCGGGAGCACAGATACGCAGTATTTT
>TRBV10-2|TRBD2|TRBJ2-5|many
CASSEFGGSSGGARETQYF
TGCGCCAGCAGTGAGTTCGGTGGCAGCAGCGGGGGGGCCCGGGAGACCCAGTACTTC
>TRBV5-1|.|TRBJ1-5|many
CASSLDPGSNQPQHF
TGCGCCAGCAGCTTGGATCCCGGGAGCAATCAGCCCCAGCATTTT